This T cell receptor beta chain was identified in a study of shared clonotypes between healthy human individuals. The CDR3 loop spans 15 amino acids. Every donor was a Caucasian adult from Nashville, Tennessee. Profiled with immunoSEQ multiplex PCR; TCRdb holds only in-frame clones, not every one. The sample lists 2 million to 2.5 million clones; around 95% were seen once. This chain joins TRBV21-1 and TRBJ2-3; whether TRBD2, the table's D call, matches the DNA was not checked. TRBV21-1 represents a pseudogene. Material: naive CD4+ T cells sorted from blood. As to subset: CD45RA+ positively selected. This TCR derives from a young man in good health. CDR3 residues: CASSKGAGRPDTQYF. Written as DNA, the CDR3 is TGTGCCAGCAGCAAAGGTGCAGGGAGGCCAGATACGCAGTATTTT.